One and the same sample provided the 4 T cell receptor beta chains below, sequenced in a study of blood T cell repertoires in COVID-19. The method was immunoSEQ multiplex PCR; TCRdb's version includes in-frame clones alone and lacks a portion of them. The sample consists of under 200,000 clones, under 85% of them appearing once. Sequencing used peripheral blood. The source of these receptors is a man between 65 and 85 years old who had recovered from COVID-19.

This chain uses TRBV11-2 with TRBJ1-1; 9 bases align to TRBD1. This CDR3 has 15 amino acids. Trimming at V came to 10 bases and at J to 4 bases, leaving 13 bases not matched to a gene. In germline, CDR1 is SGHAT, CDR2 FQNNGV. Here the CDR3 reads CATPRLGQGPTEAFF. Here the CDR3 DNA reads TGTGCCACACCCAGGCTAGGACAGGGGCCCACTGAAGCTTTCTTT.

V gene TRBV19 combines with J gene TRBJ1-3, with D perhaps matching TRBD1 (5 bases). From germline, CDR1 is LNHDA and CDR2 SQIVND (reference sequence). This CDR3 is built from 15 residues. Trimming took off 7 bases at V and 1 base at J, with 14 bases between the two ends. Here the CDR3 reads CASKGLDSSGNTIYF. The CDR3 nucleotides are TGTGCCAGTAAGGGCCTCGACAGTTCTGGAAACACCATATATTTT.

This clone showed up just once. V and J are TRBV9 and TRBJ2-5; D gene ambiguous. This CDR3 comprises 13 residues. Germline CDR1 is SGDLS and CDR2 is YYNGEE. V shed 0 bases and J shed 2 bases, with 5 bases lying between them. This CDR3 is CASSVGQQETQYF. CDR3 DNA: TGTGCCAGCAGCGTAGGGCAGCAAGAGACCCAGTACTTC.

V and J are TRBV6-6 and TRBJ1-2, with unresolved D. Between the trimmed V and J ends, which lost 4 bases and 8 bases, there was a span of 14 bases. Germline V lookup: CDR1 MNHNY, CDR2 SVGAGI (reference sequence). CDR3 length: 13 residues. The CDR3 coding sequence is TGTGCCAGCAGTTTAGACAACGCGGGAGGCTACACCTTC. Protein: CASSLDNAGGYTF.